This T cell receptor beta chain came from a study of blood T cells in healthy people across ages. This clonotype appeared a few times. With a J-beta primer mix and a sample-barcoded 5' primer, a second PCR ran about 7 to 11 cycles. TCRdb used MiXCR to reprocess the 5' RACE reads, holding one entry per CDR3 protein. The table has hundreds of thousands of distinct CDR3 sequences, about 47% seen once. This CDR3 region has 16 residues. Germline CDR1 reads MGHRA; CDR2 reads YSYEKL. Trimming removed 2 bases from V and 4 bases from J; junction bases left unmatched: 7. This clonotype originated in an elderly man in good health. The sample consisted of blood. The chain couples TRBV4-1 to TRBJ2-7, with 11 bases lining up with TRBD2. CDR3 nucleotides: TGCGCCAGCAGCCAAACCTCTAGCGGGAGGTTGTACGAGCAGTACTTC. Translation: CASSQTSSGRLYEQYF.